This entry lists 25 T cell receptor beta chains sequenced from one sample in a study of OX40 agonist ivuxolimab in advanced cancers. Using immunoSEQ multiplex PCR, the repertoire was profiled, and TCRdb retains in-frame clones only, with some absent. The sample carries approximately 90,000 clones, around 88% recorded once. Sequenced material: CD4+ or CD8+ T cells sorted from blood, taken in a trial of the OX40 agonist ivuxolimab. These receptors were collected from an adult with an advanced solid tumor such as melanoma, head and neck, liver or kidney cancer.

The V call is TRBV7-8, the J call TRBJ2-5; D uncertain. This CDR3 is built from 11 residues. V lost 3 bases and J lost 4, with 3 bases in between. From germline, CDR1 is SGHVS and CDR2 FQNEAQ. The CDR3 DNA reads as TGTGCCAGCAGCTTTGGAGAGACCCAGTACTTC. Translated, it gives CASSFGETQYF.

Written as DNA, the CDR3 is TGTGCCTGGAGTGAGAGGGGTTCGGGAAACACCATATATTTT. Protein product: CAWSERGSGNTIYF. The chain employs TRBV30 and TRBJ1-3; maybe TRBD1 (5 bases). The CDR3 runs to 14 residues. The germline V gene encodes CDR1 GTSNPN and CDR2 SVGIG (reference sequence). Deletions cut 1 base from V and 4 bases from J, with 11 bases between.

This chain connects TRBV30 to TRBJ2-3; D gene ambiguous. CDR1 and CDR2 from the germline V gene are GTSNPN and SVGIG (reference sequence). V was cut by 8 bases and J by 5 bases, with 11 bases left in between. This CDR3 is 11 amino acids long. Here the CDR3 DNA reads TGTGCCACCTCCCTGGGAGATACGCAGTATTTT. Its translation is CATSLGDTQYF.

The chain couples TRBV4-1 to TRBJ2-1; 9 nucleotides agree with TRBD2. The junction had 4 bases not matched to a gene; V was cut back by 3 bases and J by 4 bases. CDR1 MGHRA and CDR2 YSYEKL come from the germline V gene. The CDR3 consists of 15 residues. CDR3 bases: TGCGCCAGCAGCCATAGACTAGCGGATTACAATGAGCAGTTCTTC. Protein sequence: CASSHRLADYNEQFF.

The chain couples TRBV6-1 to TRBJ1-4, with D uncertain. Germline CDR1 and CDR2: MNHNS and SASEGT. Trimming stripped 5 bases from V and 6 bases from J, with 16 bases between. The CDR3 consists of 15 residues. The CDR3 nucleotides are TGTGCCAGCAGTTCCTACAGAGGAAATGATGAAAAACTGTTTTTT. It codes for CASSSYRGNDEKLFF.

The chain joins TRBV4-1 to TRBJ2-3, with 9 bases lining up with TRBD1. Germline CDR1 and CDR2: MGHRA and YSYEKL. There are 16 residues in the CDR3. After removal of 6 bases from V and 4 bases from J, the junction contained 11 bases not matched to a gene. The CDR3 loop is CASSYTGTGYPDTQYF. In nucleotides, the CDR3 is TGCGCCAGCAGTTATACCGGGACAGGGTACCCAGATACGCAGTATTTT.

The chain uses TRBV18 and TRBJ1-1, with D tentatively TRBD1 (5 bases). Germline CDR1 is KGHSH and CDR2 is LQKENI. Trimming removed 3 bases at V and 10 bases at J, with 12 bases between. The CDR3 has 12 amino acids. The DNA of the CDR3 is TGTGCCAGCTCACCTCGGGGGGGAGGAGCTTTCTTT. Translation gives CASSPRGGGAFF.

This sequence joins TRBV11-3 and TRBJ2-1; 9 bases agree with TRBD2. Germline lookup yields CDR1 SGHNT and CDR2 YENEEA. V was clipped by 5 bases and J by 2 bases; unmatched bases: 4. The CDR3 covers 15 residues. CDR3 nucleotides: TGTGCCAGCAGCAAACTAGCGGGCCCCTACAATGAGCAGTTCTTC. Translated, it gives CASSKLAGPYNEQFF.

This clone was seen a handful of times. V usage is TRBV5-1 and J usage is TRBJ2-3, with 13 bases fitting TRBD2. V was pared by 3 bases and J by 2 bases, with 3 bases of the junction left unmatched. The CDR3 is 16 amino acids. Germline-derived CDR1 and CDR2 are SGHRS and YFSETQ. CDR3 DNA: TGCGCCAGCAGCTCGGGACTAGCGGGAAACACAGATACGCAGTATTTT. It is translated as CASSSGLAGNTDTQYF.

The rearrangement links TRBV30 to TRBJ2-1; no clear D. The V gene's germline CDR1 is GTSNPN and CDR2 SVGIG (reference sequence). Trimming pared 1 base from V and 6 bases from J, leaving 13 bases between. This CDR3 is 14 amino acids long. The CDR3 DNA is TGTGCCTGGAGTGCTCCAACGGTAGCCAATGAGCAGTTCTTC. It translates to CAWSAPTVANEQFF. Full variable domain (remainder filled in from reference TRBV30 and TRBJ2-1): SQTIHQWPATLVQPVGSPLSLECTVEGTSNPNLYWYRQAAGRGLQLLFYSVGIGQISSEVPQNLSASRPQDRQFILSSKKLLLSDSGFYLCAWSAPTVANEQFFGPGTRLTVL.

V is TRBV6-6 and J is TRBJ2-7; D gene unclear. This CDR3 is built from 12 residues. The ends were cut back, 3 bases at V and 2 bases at J, with 5 bases in the middle. Germline assignment: CDR1 MNHNY and CDR2 SVGAGI (reference sequence). CDR3 sequence reads: CASSYAAYEQYF. Written as DNA, the CDR3 is TGTGCCAGCAGTTATGCGGCCTACGAGCAGTACTTC.

This chain connects TRBV19 to TRBJ2-1; a possible D gene is TRBD2 (5 bases). V was shortened by 2 bases and J by 7 bases, with 15 bases between the two germline ends. The germline CDR1 and CDR2 sequences are LNHDA and SQIVND (reference sequence). This CDR3 comprises 15 residues. CDR3 in amino acids: CASSIWEGRRNEQFF. The CDR3 nucleotides read TGTGCCAGTAGTATATGGGAAGGCCGGAGGAATGAGCAGTTCTTC.

This chain uses TRBV6-1 with TRBJ1-2, with D perhaps TRBD1 (5 bases). V was clipped by 2 bases and J by 5 bases, with 15 bases between them. The CDR3 is 15 residues long. Germline-derived CDR1 and CDR2 are MNHNS and SASEGT. The CDR3 region is CASSERGRVGYGYTF. DNA for the CDR3: TGTGCCAGCAGTGAACGGGGACGGGTAGGGTATGGCTACACCTTC.

The chain is built from TRBV7-2 and TRBJ1-4, with TRBD1 as a possible D gene (5 bases). Trimming took 5 bases from V and 11 from J, leaving 9 bases between them. From germline, CDR1 is SGHTA and CDR2 FQGNSA. CDR3 length equals 11 residues. DNA for the CDR3: TGTGCCAGCAGCCCGGGACTTAAACTGTTTTTT. The encoded protein is CASSPGLKLFF.

J is TRBJ1-2 and V is TRBV30, with TRBD1 matching over 12 bases. CDR3 length: 13 residues. Germline V gives CDR1 GTSNPN, CDR2 SVGIG (reference sequence). Germline trimming cut 3 bases from V and 6 bases from J; bases unmatched to any gene: 2. DNA for the CDR3: TGTGCCTGGAGCGGGACAGGGGGCCATGGCTACACCTTC. Translating gives CAWSGTGGHGYTF.

The gene calls are TRBV10-3 and TRBJ1-3; D is ambiguous. Germline lookup yields CDR1 ENHRY and CDR2 SYGVKD. Trimming removed 6 bases from V and 0 bases from J, with 6 bases in between. The CDR3 length is 13 residues. The CDR3 loop is CAIRVGSGNTIYF. CDR3 bases: TGTGCCATCAGAGTAGGCTCTGGAAACACCATATATTTT.

This clone was detected a few times. The chain employs TRBV5-1 and TRBJ1-2; D gene uncertain. CDR1 is SGHRS and CDR2 is YFSETQ in the germline V gene. The V end was cut by 7 bases, the J end by 2 bases, with 15 bases between. The CDR3 has 14 amino acids. Written as DNA, the CDR3 is TGCGCCAGCCGGGAAGCCCTGGGGAACTATGGCTACACCTTC. It yields the protein CASREALGNYGYTF.

The chain joins TRBV12-5 to TRBJ1-1; D ambiguous. V was clipped by 0 bases and J by 5 bases, with 10 bases between them. The CDR3 is made up of 14 amino acids. CDR1 LGHNT and CDR2 FRNRAP come from the germline V gene. In DNA form, the CDR3 reads TGTGCTAGTGGTTTGGTACCCGGGAAAACTGAAGCTTTCTTT. It yields the protein CASGLVPGKTEAFF.

In its sample, this clone was seen once. A read error may produce the germline difference seen at one junction end. This rearrangement joins TRBV11-2 to TRBJ2-3, with TRBD2 matching 10 bases. The CDR3 runs to 14 residues. Germline values: CDR1 SGHAT, CDR2 FQNNGV. The DNA for the CDR3 is TGTGCCAGCAGCTTAGATCCAGCGGGAGGGACGCCGAATTTT. This encodes CASSLDPAGGTPNF.

The chain recombines TRBV11-2 with TRBJ1-2; TRBD1 might be the D (5 bases). V was pared by 11 bases and J by 7 bases, with 14 bases between. The length of the CDR3 is 11 residues. The germline V gene has CDR1 SGHAT and CDR2 FQNNGV. The CDR3 DNA sequence: TGTGCCGTTATCGGGGGTCTTGGCTACACCTTC. This codes for CAVIGGLGYTF.

J is TRBJ1-4 and V is TRBV19; D not certain. Trimming pared 7 bases from V and 4 bases from J, leaving 19 bases between. Germline values: CDR1 LNHDA, CDR2 SQIVND (reference sequence). The CDR3 is 16 residues long. CDR3 region: CASMVIHTTGNEKLFF. As DNA, the CDR3 is TGTGCCAGTATGGTGATCCATACAACTGGTAATGAAAAACTGTTTTTT. The variable domain in full, completed from reference TRBV19 and TRBJ1-4, reads DGGITQSPKYLFRKEGQNVTLSCEQNLNHDAMYWYRQDPGQGLRLIYYSQIVNDFQKGDIAEGYSVSREKKESFPLTVTSAQKNPTAFYLCASMVIHTTGNEKLFFGSGTQLSVL.

CDR3 residues: CASSERSKGNTIYF. The CDR3 DNA sequence: TGTGCCAGTAGTGAACGGTCGAAGGGAAACACCATATATTTT. The J gene is TRBJ1-3, the V gene TRBV19; D ambiguous. Germline CDR1 LNHDA, CDR2 SQIVND (reference sequence). V dropped 5 bases and J dropped 4 bases, with 12 bases sitting between them. The length of the CDR3 is 14 residues.

This chain links TRBV7-2 with TRBJ2-6, with 7 bases fitting TRBD1. The CDR3 sequence is 16 residues long. Germline trimming cut 5 bases from V and 2 bases from J; bases unmatched to any gene: 6. The germline V gene has CDR1 SGHTA and CDR2 FQGNSA. The DNA for the CDR3 is TGTGCCAGCAGCCTCAGGGGGACCGCTGGGGCCAACGTCCTGACTTTC. It yields the protein CASSLRGTAGANVLTF.

For the CDR3, the DNA is TGTGCCAGCAGCTTATCGACAGGGAACACTGAAGCTTTCTTT. It translates to CASSLSTGNTEAFF. This chain connects TRBV7-2 to TRBJ1-1; TRBD1 might be the D (6 bases). The V gene lost 2 bases and the J gene lost 1 base, with 8 bases spanning the gap. CDR1 and CDR2 from the germline V gene are SGHTA and FQGNSA. The CDR3 has 14 amino acids.

The V call is TRBV6-9, the J call TRBJ2-3; maybe TRBD2 (7 bases). With 5 bases removed from V and 1 base from J, the gap between germline ends came to 22 bases. The V gene's germline CDR1 is MNHGY and CDR2 SVAAGI. CDR3 length: 18 residues. The CDR3 DNA is TGTGCCAGCAGTCTCCCCTTTACAGGGAGGGCCTGCACAGATACGCAGTATTTT. It encodes CASSLPFTGRACTDTQYF.